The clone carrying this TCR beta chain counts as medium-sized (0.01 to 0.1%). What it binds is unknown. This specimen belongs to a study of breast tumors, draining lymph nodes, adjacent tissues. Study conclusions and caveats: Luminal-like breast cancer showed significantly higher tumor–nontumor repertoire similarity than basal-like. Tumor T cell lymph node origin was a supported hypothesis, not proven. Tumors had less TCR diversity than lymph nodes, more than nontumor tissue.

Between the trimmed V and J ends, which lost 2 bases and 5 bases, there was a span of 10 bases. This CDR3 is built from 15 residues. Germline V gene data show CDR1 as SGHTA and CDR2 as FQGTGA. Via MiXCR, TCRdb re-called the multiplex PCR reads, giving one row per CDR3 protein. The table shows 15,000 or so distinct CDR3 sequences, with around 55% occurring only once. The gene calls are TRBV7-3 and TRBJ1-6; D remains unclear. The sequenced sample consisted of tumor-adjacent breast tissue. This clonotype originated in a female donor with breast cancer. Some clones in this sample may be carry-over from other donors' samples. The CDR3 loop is CASSLLAQDNSPLHF. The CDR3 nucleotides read TGTGCCAGCAGCTTATTAGCTCAGGATAATTCACCCCTCCACTTT.